This T cell receptor (beta chain) was found in a study of cytomegalovirus exposure and HLA in healthy donors. Profiling relied on immunoSEQ multiplex PCR, and the TCRdb table lists in-frame clones only, not all of them. The data show roughly 120,000 clones, roughly 93% seen once. Findings of the study overall: Cytomegalovirus association was listed for 164 TCR beta chains. Diagnosis of cytomegalovirus status made by the classifier reportedly showed high specificity and sensitivity.

Notes on this clone: Its antigen is as yet unknown. One junction end disagrees with the germline gene, perhaps due to a read error.

Per the germline V gene, CDR1 is MNHEY and CDR2 is SMNVEV (reference sequence). The CDR3 sequence is 14 residues long. The sequence came from a woman under 30 in good health and CMV-seronegative. V gene TRBV27 combines with J gene TRBJ2-3; D call uncertain. Material for sequencing was PBMCs. The CDR3 sequence: CASSISSSTDTQYF. The DNA for the CDR3 is TGTGCCAGCAGTATATCGTCTAGCACAGATACGCAGTATTTT.